This T cell receptor (beta chain) was sequenced during a study of T-cell reconstitution after alpha-beta-depleted transplantation in children. Trimming left V 5 bases short and J 2 bases short, with 15 bases between. Per germline, CDR1 LNHNV and CDR2 YYDKDF (reference sequence). The CDR3 contains 15 residues. This clonotype was counted only a few times. What it binds is unknown. Notes on the study in general: After one year, T-cell counts and TCRbeta diversity mostly came from new T cells.

Library preparation (for TCRbeta) was performed with unique molecular identifiers. One entry per CDR3 protein, called by TCRdb with MiXCR from the PCR reads. The repertoire includes about 640,000 distinct CDR3 sequences, 10% to 15% of them detected once, and around 2.2% sits in the top ten. The receptor comes from a male patient between 10 and 17 years old who had a stem cell transplant for acute myeloid leukemia, so the T cells may come from the graft donor. The genes are TRBV15 and TRBJ2-5, with a weak D call TRBD2 (6 bases). The source material was PBMCs, mostly from graft donor cells, sampled 360 days after TCRalphabeta/CD19-depleted stem cell transplant. CDR3 loop: CATSLPTRLQETQYF. The CDR3 bases are TGTGCCACCAGCCTACCGACTAGGTTACAAGAGACCCAGTACTTC.